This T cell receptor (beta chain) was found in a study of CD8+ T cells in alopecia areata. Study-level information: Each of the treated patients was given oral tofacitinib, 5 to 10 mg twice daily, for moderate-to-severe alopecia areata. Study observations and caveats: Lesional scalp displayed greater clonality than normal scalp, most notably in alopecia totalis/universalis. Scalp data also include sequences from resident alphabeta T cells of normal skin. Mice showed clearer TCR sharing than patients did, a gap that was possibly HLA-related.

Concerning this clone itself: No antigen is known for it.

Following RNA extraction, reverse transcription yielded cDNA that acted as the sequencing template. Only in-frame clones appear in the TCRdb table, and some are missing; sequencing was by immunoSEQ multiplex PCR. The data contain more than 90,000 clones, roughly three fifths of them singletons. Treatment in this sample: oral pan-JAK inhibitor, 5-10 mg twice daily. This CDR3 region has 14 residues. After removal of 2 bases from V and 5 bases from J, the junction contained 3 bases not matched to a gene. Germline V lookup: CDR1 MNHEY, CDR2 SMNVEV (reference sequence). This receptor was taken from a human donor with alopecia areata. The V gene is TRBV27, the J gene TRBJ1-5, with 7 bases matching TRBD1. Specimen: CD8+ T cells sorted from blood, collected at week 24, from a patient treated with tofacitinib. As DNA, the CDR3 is TGTGCCAGCAGTTTAGACAGGGACTATCAGCCCCAGCATTTT. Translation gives CASSLDRDYQPQHF.